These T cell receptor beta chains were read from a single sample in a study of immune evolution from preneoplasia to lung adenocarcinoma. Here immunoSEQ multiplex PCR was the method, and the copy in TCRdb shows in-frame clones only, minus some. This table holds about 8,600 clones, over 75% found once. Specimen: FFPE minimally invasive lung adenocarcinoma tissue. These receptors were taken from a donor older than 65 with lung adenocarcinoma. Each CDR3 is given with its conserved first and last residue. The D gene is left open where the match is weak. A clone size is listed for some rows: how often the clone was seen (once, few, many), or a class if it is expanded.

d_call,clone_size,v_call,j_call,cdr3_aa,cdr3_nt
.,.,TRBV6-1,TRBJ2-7,CASSQIGEQYF,TGTGCCAGCAGTCAGATTGGGGAGCAGTACTTC
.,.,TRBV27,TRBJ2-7,CASSFQGGYEQYF,TGTGCCAGCAGTTTCCAGGGCGGCTACGAGCAGTACTTC
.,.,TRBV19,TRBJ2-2,CASKVDDSTGELFF,TGTGCCAGTAAGGTAGACGACTCCACCGGGGAGCTGTTTTTT
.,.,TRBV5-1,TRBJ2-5,CASSWSGQETQYF,TGCGCCAGCAGCTGGTCAGGGCAAGAGACCCAGTACTTC
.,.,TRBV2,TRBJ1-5,CASSDGGTRQPQHF,TGTGCCAGCAGTGATGGGGGTACTCGTCAGCCCCAGCATTTT
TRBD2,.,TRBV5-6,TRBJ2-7,CASRWRGTRLAGDYEQYF,TGTGCCAGCAGGTGGAGGGGAACCCGACTAGCGGGGGACTACGAGCAGTACTTC
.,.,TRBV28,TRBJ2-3,CASSLAGATDTQYF,TGTGCCAGCAGTTTAGCAGGGGCCACAGATACGCAGTATTTT
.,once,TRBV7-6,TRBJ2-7,CASSKTPNPNPTYEQYF,TGTGCCAGCAGCAAAACCCCCAACCCAAACCCTACCTACGAGCAGTACTTC
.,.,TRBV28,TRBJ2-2,CASSPYTATGELFF,TGTGCCAGCAGTCCTTACACGGCCACCGGGGAGCTGTTTTTT
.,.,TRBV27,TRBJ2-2,CASSLSPPRSASTGELFF,TGTGCCAGCAGTTTATCGCCCCCCCGGAGCGCTAGTACCGGGGAGCTGTTTTTT
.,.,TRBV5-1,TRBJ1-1,CASSSFYVDTEAFF,TGCGCCAGCAGCTCTTTCTATGTAGACACTGAAGCTTTCTTT
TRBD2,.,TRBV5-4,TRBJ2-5,CASTNRGGSNQETQYF,TGTGCCAGCACCAACCGGGGAGGGTCTAACCAAGAGACCCAGTACTTC
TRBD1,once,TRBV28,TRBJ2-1,CASRDRINEQFF,TGTGCCAGCAGGGACAGGATCAATGAGCAGTTCTTC
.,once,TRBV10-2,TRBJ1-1,CASSAGARTEAFF,TGCGCCAGCAGTGCGGGGGCGCGGACTGAAGCTTTCTTT
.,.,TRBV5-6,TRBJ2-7,CARPRHSLSYEQYF,TGTGCCAGACCTAGGCACTCTCTCTCCTACGAGCAGTACTTC
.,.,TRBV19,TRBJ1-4,CASSISGGINEKLFF,TGTGCCAGTAGTATATCAGGAGGCATTAATGAAAAACTGTTTTTT
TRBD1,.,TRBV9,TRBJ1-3,CASSARGLGGNTIYF,TGTGCCAGCAGCGCCAGGGGGCTTGGTGGAAACACCATATATTTT
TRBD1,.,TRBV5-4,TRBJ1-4,CASSWGTGGEKLFF,TGTGCCAGCAGCTGGGGGACAGGGGGTGAAAAACTGTTTTTT
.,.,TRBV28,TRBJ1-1,CASSLTGIAEAFF,TGTGCCAGCAGTTTGACAGGAATCGCTGAAGCTTTCTTT
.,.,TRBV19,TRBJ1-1,CASSADRIRNTEAFF,TGTGCCAGTAGTGCCGACAGGATCCGGAACACTGAAGCTTTCTTT
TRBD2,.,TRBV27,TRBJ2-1,CASSPIGLAGGDEQFF,TGTGCCAGCAGTCCCATCGGACTAGCGGGAGGGGATGAGCAGTTCTTC
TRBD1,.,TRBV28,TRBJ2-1,CASTQRGPINEQFF,TGTGCCAGCACCCAAAGGGGGCCGATCAATGAGCAGTTCTTC
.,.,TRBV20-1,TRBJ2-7,CSANAGYEQYF,TGCAGTGCGAACGCGGGGTACGAGCAGTACTTC
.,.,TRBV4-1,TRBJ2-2,CASSQDRVNTGELFF,TGCGCCAGCAGCCAAGATAGGGTGAACACCGGGGAGCTGTTTTTT
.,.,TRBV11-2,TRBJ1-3,CASSLDRRGLSGNTIYF,TGTGCCAGCAGCTTAGATCGGCGGGGACTCTCTGGAAACACCATATATTTT
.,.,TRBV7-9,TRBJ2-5,CASGDTGETQYF,TGTGCCAGCGGGGACACCGGGGAGACCCAGTACTTC
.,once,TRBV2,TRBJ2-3,CASRGLTDTQYF,TGTGCCAGCAGGGGCCTTACAGATACGCAGTATTTT
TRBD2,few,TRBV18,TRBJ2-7,CASSRGLAGDEQYF,TGTGCCAGCTCACGTGGACTAGCGGGAGACGAGCAGTACTTC
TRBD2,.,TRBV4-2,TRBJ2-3,CASSKGTSGRVSTDTQYF,TGTGCCAGCAGCAAAGGGACTAGCGGGAGGGTTAGCACAGATACGCAGTATTTT
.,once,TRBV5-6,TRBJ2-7,CASSLGPGPSYEQYF,TGTGCCAGCAGCTTGGGGCCAGGTCCCTCCTACGAGCAGTACTTC
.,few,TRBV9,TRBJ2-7,CASSVEAGGGEQYF,TGTGCCAGCAGCGTAGAGGCAGGGGGGGGCGAGCAGTACTTC
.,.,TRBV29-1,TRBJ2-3,CSVDLATDTQYF,TGCAGCGTTGACCTAGCAACAGATACGCAGTATTTT
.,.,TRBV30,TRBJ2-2,CAWSVLGGGELFF,TGTGCCTGGAGTGTACTCGGGGGCGGGGAGCTGTTTTTT
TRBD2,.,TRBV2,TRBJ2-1,CASMGGRARNEQFF,TGTGCCAGCATGGGCGGGAGGGCAAGGAATGAGCAGTTCTTC
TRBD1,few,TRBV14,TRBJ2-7,CASSQGTGTYYEQYF,TGTGCCAGCAGCCAAGGGACAGGGACTTACTACGAGCAGTACTTC
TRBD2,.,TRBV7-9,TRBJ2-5,CASSSPGLAGTQYF,TGTGCCAGCAGCTCACCGGGGCTAGCGGGGACCCAGTACTTC
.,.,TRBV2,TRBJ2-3,CASRGGLSTDTQYF,TGTGCCAGCAGGGGGGGCTTGAGCACAGATACGCAGTATTTT
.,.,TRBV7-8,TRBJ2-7,CASSAGSRGIYEQYF,TGTGCCAGCAGCGCCGGATCCAGGGGTATCTACGAGCAGTACTTC
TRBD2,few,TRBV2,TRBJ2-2,CASTLSTSGVTGELFF,TGTGCCAGCACCCTATCGACTAGCGGAGTCACCGGGGAGCTGTTTTTT
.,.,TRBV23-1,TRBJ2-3,CASSQQGWGTDTQYF,TGCGCCAGCAGTCAGCAGGGATGGGGCACAGATACGCAGTATTTT
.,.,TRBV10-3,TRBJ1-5,CASHAVGGQPQHF,TGTGCCTCGCACGCGGTGGGCGGGCAGCCCCAGCATTTT
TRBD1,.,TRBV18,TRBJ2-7,CASSPPERQDRGSRGEQYF,TGTGCCAGCTCACCACCAGAGCGCCAAGACAGGGGCAGCAGAGGCGAGCAGTACTTC
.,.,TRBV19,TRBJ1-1,CASSTGGASGTEAFF,TGTGCCAGTAGTACCGGAGGAGCAAGTGGCACTGAAGCTTTCTTT
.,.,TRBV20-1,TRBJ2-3,CSAESGDTQYF,TGCAGTGCTGAGTCCGGAGATACGCAGTATTTT
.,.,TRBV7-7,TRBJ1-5,CASSPTHRLGYSNQPQHF,TGTGCTAGCAGCCCCACCCACCGGTTGGGGTATAGCAATCAGCCCCAGCATTTT
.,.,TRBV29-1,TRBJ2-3,CSVDRDRTDTQYF,TGCAGCGTTGACCGGGACCGTACAGATACGCAGTATTTT
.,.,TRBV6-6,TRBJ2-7,CASSYRDLSSYEQYF,TGTGCCAGCAGTTACCGGGACTTAAGCTCCTACGAGCAGTACTTC